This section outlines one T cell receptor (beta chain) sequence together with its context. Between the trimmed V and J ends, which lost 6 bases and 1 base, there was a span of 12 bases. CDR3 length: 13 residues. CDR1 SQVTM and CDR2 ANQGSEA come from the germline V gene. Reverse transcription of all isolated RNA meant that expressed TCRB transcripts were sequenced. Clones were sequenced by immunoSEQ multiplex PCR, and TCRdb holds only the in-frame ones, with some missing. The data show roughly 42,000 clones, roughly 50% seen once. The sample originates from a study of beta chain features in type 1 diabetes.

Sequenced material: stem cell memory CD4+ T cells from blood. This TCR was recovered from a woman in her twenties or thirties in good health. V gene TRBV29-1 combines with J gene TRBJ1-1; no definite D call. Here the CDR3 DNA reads TGCAGCGTGTCTGCCACGGGGAACACTGAAGCTTTCTTT. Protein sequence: CSVSATGNTEAFF.